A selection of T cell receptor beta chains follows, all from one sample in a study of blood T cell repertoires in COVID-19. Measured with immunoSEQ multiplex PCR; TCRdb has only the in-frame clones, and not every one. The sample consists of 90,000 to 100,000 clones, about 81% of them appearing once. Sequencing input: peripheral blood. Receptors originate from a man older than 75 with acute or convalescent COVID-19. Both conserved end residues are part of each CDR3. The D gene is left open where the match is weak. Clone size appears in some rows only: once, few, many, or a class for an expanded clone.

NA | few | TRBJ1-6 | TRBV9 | TGTGCCAGCAGCGTAGGGACAGTGAATAATTCACCCCTCCACTTT | CASSVGTVNNSPLHF
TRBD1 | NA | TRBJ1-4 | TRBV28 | TGTGCCAGCAGAGGGGGACAGGGAGGTGAAAAACTGTTTTTT | CASRGGQGGEKLFF
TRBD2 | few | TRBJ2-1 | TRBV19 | TGTGCCAGTAGTTTCACTGCTAGCGGGAATAGCAATGAGCAGTTCTTC | CASSFTASGNSNEQFF
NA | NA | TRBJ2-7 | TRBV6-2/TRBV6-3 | TGTGCCAGCAGTCCACCTGCGCGGGACAGCTTTTTCTACGAGCAGTACTTC | CASSPPARDSFFYEQYF
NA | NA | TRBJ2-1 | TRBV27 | TGTGCCAGCAGTTTGAGAAGTCGAATAGGAGCCTACAATGAGCAGTTCTTC | CASSLRSRIGAYNEQFF
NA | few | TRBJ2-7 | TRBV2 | TGTGCCAGCATCGAGGGTCCGATAGCCTCCTACGAGCAGTACTTC | CASIEGPIASYEQYF
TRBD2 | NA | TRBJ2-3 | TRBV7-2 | TGCGCCAGCAGCTTAGTCAGCGGGGGAGATACGCAGTATTTT | CASSLVSGGDTQYF
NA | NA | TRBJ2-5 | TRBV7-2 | TGTGCCAGCAGCTTAGCGCGAACGGGGCAAGAGACCCAGTACTTC | CASSLARTGQETQYF
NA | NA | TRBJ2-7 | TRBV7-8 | TGTGCCAGCAGCTTAGCGCACGGGTACGAGCAGTACTTC | CASSLAHGYEQYF
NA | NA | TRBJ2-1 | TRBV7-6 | TGTGCCAGCAGCTTAGCCAGGGAAGGTGAGCAGTTCTTC | CASSLAREGEQFF
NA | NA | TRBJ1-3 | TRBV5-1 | TGCGCCAGCAGCACCGGACAGCGAGGGGCTGGAAACACCATATATTTT | CASSTGQRGAGNTIYF
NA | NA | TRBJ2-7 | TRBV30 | TGTGCCTGGGGGGGGCGGCACGAGCAGTACTTC | CAWGGRHEQYF
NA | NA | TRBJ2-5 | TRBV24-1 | TGTGCCACCAGTGATACTAATCCGGAGACCCAGTACTTC | CATSDTNPETQYF
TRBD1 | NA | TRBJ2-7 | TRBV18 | TGTGCCAGCTTCTCCGGGACAGGGACGGGCGAGCAGTACTTC | CASFSGTGTGEQYF
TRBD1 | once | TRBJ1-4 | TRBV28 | TGTGCCAGCAGTTTATGGGGGACAGGGGGCGAAAAACTGTTTTTT | CASSLWGTGGEKLFF
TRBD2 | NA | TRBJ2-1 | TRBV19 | TGTGCCAGTAGTTGGACTAGCGGGGGTGGGGTTGAGCAGTTCTTC | CASSWTSGGGVEQFF
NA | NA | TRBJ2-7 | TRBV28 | TGTGCCAGCAGTTTAGGGGGGTCCGCCTACGAGCAGTACTTC | CASSLGGSAYEQYF
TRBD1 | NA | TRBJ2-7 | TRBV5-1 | TGCGCCAGCAGCATTGGGGACAGACCCCTTCTGTCCTACGAGCAGTACTTC | CASSIGDRPLLSYEQYF
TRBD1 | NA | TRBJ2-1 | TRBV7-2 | TGTGCCAGCAGCGTCAACGCACAGGGGGCCTACAATGAGCAGTTCTTC | CASSVNAQGAYNEQFF
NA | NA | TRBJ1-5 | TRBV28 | TGTGCCAGCAGTTTAGAAGGGGACAATCAGCCCCAGCATTTT | CASSLEGDNQPQHF
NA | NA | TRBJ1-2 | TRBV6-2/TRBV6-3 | TGTGCCAGCAGTCTCGTCGGGATGAGGGGCTACACCTTC | CASSLVGMRGYTF
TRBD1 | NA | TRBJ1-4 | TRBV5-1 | TGCGCCAGCAGCTTCTACAGGGGAACTAATGAAAAACTGTTTTTT | CASSFYRGTNEKLFF
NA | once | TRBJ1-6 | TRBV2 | TGTGCCAGCAGCGGACAGACGAGCTCCTATAATTCACCCCTCCACTTT | CASSGQTSSYNSPLHF
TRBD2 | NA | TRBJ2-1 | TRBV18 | TGTGCCAGCTCCCCAATTAGCCCTAGCGGGAGTGACTTAGGCAATGAGCAGTTCTTC | CASSPISPSGSDLGNEQFF
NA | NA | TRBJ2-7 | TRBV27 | TGTGCCAGCAGGAGGAGGCCTCCCCCTGACTCCTACGAGCAGTACTTC | CASRRRPPPDSYEQYF
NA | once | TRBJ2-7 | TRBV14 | TGTGCCAGCAGCCAAGGGGGGCTGATCTACGAGCAGTACTTC | CASSQGGLIYEQYF
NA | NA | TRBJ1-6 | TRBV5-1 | TGCGCCAGCAGCTTGGCGGTGAATTCACCCCTCCACTTT | CASSLAVNSPLHF
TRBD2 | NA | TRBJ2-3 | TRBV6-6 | TGTGCCAGCAGCTTGCGGGGGGGCCGGACAGATACGCAGTATTTT | CASSLRGGRTDTQYF
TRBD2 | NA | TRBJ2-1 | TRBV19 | TGTGCCAGTAGTCCCCGGGGACTAGCGGAAGAAAATGAGCAGTTCTTC | CASSPRGLAEENEQFF
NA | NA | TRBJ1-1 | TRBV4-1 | TGCGCCAGCAGCCAGCCTCGGGCAGGGCAGGACACTGAAGCTTTCTTT | CASSQPRAGQDTEAFF
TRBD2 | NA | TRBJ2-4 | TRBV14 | TGTGCCAGCAGCCAAGATTGGGAGGGCGGAGACATTCAGTACTTC | CASSQDWEGGDIQYF
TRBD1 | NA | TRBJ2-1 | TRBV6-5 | TGTGCCAGCAAAGGGGACAGACCAAATGAGCAGTTCTTC | CASKGDRPNEQFF